The clone carrying this T cell receptor (beta chain) appeared once. Its antigen is still unknown. The sample belongs to a study of T cell responses to AZD1222 COVID-19 vaccine. Study as a whole: Pooling covered second doses at about 4 or about 12 weeks. Overall study findings and caveats: Only a handful of AZD1222 recipients, about six in all, had baseline seropositivity. The study found vaccine-associated CD4 TCRs spanning spike, dominant at 160-218 and 743-854.

The repertoire was sequenced with immunoSEQ multiplex PCR; TCRdb's copy has only in-frame clones and lacks some. The top ten hold approximately 4% of the sample, which has around 99,000 clones, 87% seen once. The germline CDR1 and CDR2 sequences are GTSNPN and SVGIG (reference sequence). The CDR3 is 13 residues long. Trimming left V 0 bases short and J 3 bases short, with 8 bases between. The TCR comes from an adult in good health. Sequences were derived from peripheral blood, sampled on day 0 of AZD1222 vaccination. The chain uses TRBV30 and TRBJ1-1, with D perhaps matching TRBD1 (6 bases). The CDR3 reads CAWSVSGDTEAFF. In DNA, the CDR3 is TGTGCCTGGAGTGTATCAGGGGACACTGAAGCTTTCTTT.